This T cell receptor (beta chain) was retrieved from a study of shared clonotypes between healthy human individuals. Study findings and constraints: Generation of non-shared clonotypes was less probable than generation of clonotypes shared by all four donors.

The naive CD8 population came from CD45RO-negative cells selected for CCR7, without terminally differentiated effector memory CD45RA+ cells. Approximately 210 ng DNA, around 30,000 T cell genomes, went into each sorted-subset replicate PCR. In the source study's methods: As immunoSEQ supplied junction-only sequences (without quality scores), filtering differed. The protocol was immunoSEQ multiplex PCR, while the TCRdb copy is restricted to in-frame clones and leaves out a portion. Clonal size and the V and J genes are those of that table, whereas D and trimming came from the DNA. The profile shows over 750,000 clones, about 97% of them singletons. As regards this clone: Its specificity is unknown.

Looked up from germline, CDR1 is MNHEY and CDR2 is SMNVEV (reference sequence). The CDR3 totals 14 residues. Trimming at V came to 6 bases and at J to 3 bases, leaving 4 bases not matched to a gene. The chain has TRBV27 and TRBJ1-3; 8 bases are shared with TRBD1. Sequencing input: naive CD8+ T cells sorted from blood. This clonotype was obtained from a young man in good health. CDR3 sequence: CASSSGTGGNTIYF. CDR3 sequence (DNA): TGTGCCAGCAGCTCTGGGACAGGTGGAAACACCATATATTTT.